The text below deals with one T cell receptor beta chain. This clone was found many times. What this receptor recognizes is not known. Nothing much larger sits one base from this clone, and base qualities are not available. The V and J ends are trimmed by 7 bases and 7 bases, leaving 14 bases between them. The CDR1 and CDR2 encoded by the germline V gene (reference sequence) are MNHEY and SMNVEV. Measured from the cysteine to the phenylalanine, the CDR3 is 14 residues long. Only the CDR3 DNA stays, 42 bases, in frame from base 1. This entry is derived from a study of CD8+ T cells in alopecia areata (dated by TCRdb to the late 2010s). About the full investigation: Treated patients were enrolled in an open-label pilot trial of oral tofacitinib, 5 to 10 mg twice daily, for moderate-to-severe alopecia areata. Tofacitinib was administered for 6 to 18 months, and 6 months of follow-up off drug were then conducted to assess delayed response and recurrence. High-throughput TCRbeta sequencing was used to examine T cell clonal expansion in alopecia areata in both the C3H/HeJ mouse model and human patients. Scalp tissue and sorted CD4+ and CD8+ peripheral blood T cells from patchy and totalis/universalis alopecia areata patients and from healthy controls were covered by human TCRbeta sequencing. Biopsies were taken from tofacitinib-treated patients at baseline and again at 4 and 24 weeks into treatment, and several of those patients also had a later scalp biopsy. Scalp clonality was compared among normal scalp (n=4), patchy alopecia areata scalp (n=8), and alopecia totalis/universalis scalp (n=8). RNA was extracted with the PAXgene miRNA kit for fixed scalp, the miRNeasy kit for PBMCs, and the RNeasy kit for mouse skin. TCRbeta CDR3 regions were amplified by immunoSEQ multiplex PCR with 35 Vbeta forward and 13 Jbeta reverse primers.

General findings and caveats noted by the study authors: Resident alphabeta T cells in normal human skin are also sequenced, complicating scalp TCR repertoire analysis, unlike mouse skin dominated by gammadelta T cells. Higher clonality and more expanded CD8+ clones were observed in lesional scalp than in normal scalp, particularly in alopecia totalis/universalis, a finding suggestive of antigenic drive. Compared with mice, TCR sequences shared between patients were less clear, possibly partly because of HLA diversity across the patient population.

Reading the label with the study, this specimen's time point is: baseline before oral tofacitinib. Lesional scalp punch biopsies and peripheral blood were collected from alopecia areata patients. PBMCs were separated by density centrifugation and stained for CD3, CD4 and CD8, after which CD4+ and CD8+ T cells were sorted on a FACSAria. Library method: the immunoSEQ multiplex PCR assay. For TCR sequencing, RNA was extracted from every sample and reverse transcribed into cDNA to serve as template. First-strand cDNA was synthesized with SuperScript III using a 2:1 mix of oligo-dT and random hexamers. A synthetic immune receptor repertoire was used to assess amplification bias, and residual bias was removed computationally. As for how the authors treated the data: Raw reads were preprocessed to remove errors, and CDR3 was defined by IMGT conventions from the conserved cysteine to phenylalanine. To get clonality, Shannon entropy was normalized by log2 of the number of productive unique TCRs and the result was subtracted from 1. CD4 or CD8 identity of scalp clones was inferred by cross-referencing scalp TCRbeta sequences with sorted blood CD4 and CD8 repertoires. Here the immuneACCESS table is served through TCRdb, limited to in-frame sequences with V and J called. Missing clones are a known gap in these copies; in checked studies unresolved V genes cover under half, and the rest lacks a known reason. That table gives V, J and clone size, and the DNA gave D and trimming. Present in this sample are over 100,000 clones, almost 50% of which were seen just once. The ten largest account for 18% of the sample.

This TCR came from a human donor with alopecia areata. The sequences come from CD8+ T cells sorted from blood, collected at week 0. The chain uses TRBV27 and TRBJ2-6, with no confident D gene call. Here is the DNA: TGTGCCAGCACCACCCTCGCAGGAGCCAACGTCCTGACTTTC. Its protein product is CASTTLAGANVLTF.